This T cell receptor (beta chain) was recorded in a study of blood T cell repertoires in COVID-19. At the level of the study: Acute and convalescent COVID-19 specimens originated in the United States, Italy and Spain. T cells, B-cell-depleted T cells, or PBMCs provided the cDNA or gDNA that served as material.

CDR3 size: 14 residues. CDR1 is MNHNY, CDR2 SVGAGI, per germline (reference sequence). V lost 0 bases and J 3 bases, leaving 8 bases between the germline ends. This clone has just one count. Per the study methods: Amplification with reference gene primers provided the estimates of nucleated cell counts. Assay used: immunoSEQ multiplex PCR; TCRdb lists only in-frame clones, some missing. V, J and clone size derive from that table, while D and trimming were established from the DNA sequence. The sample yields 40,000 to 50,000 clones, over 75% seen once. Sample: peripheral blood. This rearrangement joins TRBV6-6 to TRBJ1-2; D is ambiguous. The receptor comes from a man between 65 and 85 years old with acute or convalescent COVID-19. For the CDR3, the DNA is TGTGCCAGCAGTTACTCGATAGCGGACTATGGCTACACCTTC. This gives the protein CASSYSIADYGYTF.